The next 20 T cell receptor beta chains were all read from a single sample in a study of T cell clusters in autoimmune cytopenias. About 37,500 genome equivalents of blood DNA were amplified for TRB. TRB was amplified by touch-down multiplex PCR, primer pools A and B combined. From the multiplex PCR reads, TCRdb lists one entry per CDR3 protein and no DNA. The sample's table shows a few thousand distinct CDR3 sequences. Material: peripheral blood. The source of these receptors is a human donor with an autoimmune cytopenia or autoimmune hepatitis (not recorded which).

This chain links TRBV18 with TRBJ1-3; without DNA, the TCRdb call of TRBD1 cannot be checked. Germline V lookup: CDR1 KGHSH, CDR2 LQKENI. CDR3 size: 18 residues. CDR3 sequence: CASSPPRIQGKSGNTIYF.

The chain recombines TRBV6-6 with TRBJ2-1; checking the TCRdb D call of TRBD1 is not possible without DNA. This CDR3 region has 17 residues. CDR1 is MNHNY and CDR2 is SVGAGI in the germline V gene (reference sequence). CDR3 protein: CASSYHLRDRGEYEQFF.

The V and J genes are TRBV10-3 and TRBJ2-3; the D call of TRBD1 rests on TCRdb alone, since no DNA is present to check it. The CDR3 consists of 15 residues. Germline loops: CDR1 ENHRY, CDR2 SYGVKD. The CDR3 sequence is CASATGKGGTDTQYF.

This clonotype counts as medium-sized by frequency. The rearrangement links TRBV19 to TRBJ1-4; the TCRdb D gene call, TRBD1, has no DNA to confirm it. Germline V gene data show CDR1 as LNHDA and CDR2 as SQIVND (reference sequence). This CDR3 has 15 amino acids. The CDR3 loop is CASTHRGPWNEKLFF.

The V gene is TRBV6-1, the J gene TRBJ2-7; with no DNA, the TCRdb D assignment of TRBD2 cannot be verified. CDR1 is MNHNS, CDR2 SASEGT, per germline. The CDR3 length is 16 residues. The CDR3 spells CASTRRSGRVIYEQYF.

By frequency, this clonotype is medium-sized. This sequence joins TRBV19 and TRBJ2-7; TCRdb's D gene call, TRBD2, goes unchecked for lack of DNA. From germline, CDR1 is LNHDA and CDR2 SQIVND (reference sequence). The CDR3 totals 16 residues. The CDR3 spells CASSMLRAGGFDEQYF.

CDR3 protein: CASSYSTGVNTEAFF. The chain couples TRBV6-2 or TRBV6-3 to TRBJ1-1. The CDR3 loop spans 15 amino acids. Germline CDR1 is MNHEY and CDR2 is SVGEGT.

CDR3 protein: CASERGASNEQFF. This chain connects TRBV6-6 to TRBJ2-1; checking the TCRdb D call of TRBD2 is not possible without DNA. Germline CDR1 and CDR2: MNHNY and SVGAGI (reference sequence). This CDR3 spans 13 amino acids.

Measured by frequency, this clonotype is medium-sized. The rearrangement joins TRBV29-1 to TRBJ2-7; TCRdb proposes TRBD2, but this gene call is untestable without DNA. The germline gives CDR1 SQVTM, CDR2 ANQGSEA. The CDR3 extends over 14 amino acids. The CDR3 is CSVETDYPGGEQYF.

Measured by frequency, this clonotype is medium-sized. The chain combines TRBV27 with TRBJ2-5; the TCRdb D gene call, TRBD2, has no DNA to confirm it. The CDR3 spans 15 residues. Looked up from germline, CDR1 is MNHEY and CDR2 is SMNVEV (reference sequence). The chain's CDR3 is CASSLGGTDRETQYF.

This rearrangement joins TRBV12-3 or TRBV12-4 to TRBJ2-1. This CDR3 spans 12 amino acids. The CDR3 sequence is CASSSNYNEQFF.

V is TRBV4-2 and J is TRBJ2-1; the D call of TRBD2 rests on TCRdb alone, since no DNA is present to check it. The CDR3 runs 15 residues. Germline CDR1 reads LGHNA; CDR2 reads YNFKEQ. The CDR3 sequence: CASSPVTSGRGEQFF.

This clonotype ranks as large in terms of frequency. V and J are TRBV29-1 and TRBJ2-4; TCRdb's D gene call, TRBD1, goes unchecked for lack of DNA. This CDR3 spans 12 amino acids. Germline CDR1 reads SQVTM; CDR2 reads ANQGSEA. CDR3: CSVGLAGANQYF.

This clonotype is deemed large by its frequency. J is TRBJ2-5 and V is TRBV6-2 or TRBV6-3; the TCRdb call, TRBD1, lacks DNA for checking. The CDR3 spans 16 residues. Germline CDR1 is MNHEY and CDR2 is SVGEGT. The CDR3 is CASSSPNRGRQETQYF.

This clonotype is labeled medium-sized based on frequency. The chain has TRBV15 and TRBJ2-2; the TCRdb call, TRBD1, lacks DNA for checking. The CDR3 runs 18 residues. The germline gives CDR1 LNHNV, CDR2 YYDKDF (reference sequence). CDR3 region: CATSKDRGLSGNTGELFF. Full variable domain (remainder filled in from reference TRBV15 and TRBJ2-2): DAMVIQNPRYQVTQFGKPVTLSCSQTLNHNVMYWYQQKSSQAPKLLFHYYDKDFNNEADTPDNFQSRRPNTSFCFLDIRSPGLGDTAMYLCATSKDRGLSGNTGELFFGEGSRLTVL.

The rearrangement uses TRBV5-6 and TRBJ2-3; TCRdb calls TRBD1, which cannot be checked without DNA. The CDR3 is 13 amino acids. CDR1 and CDR2 from the germline V gene are SGHDT and YYEEEE. The CDR3 reads CASGQGTTDTQYF.

This clonotype ranks as medium-sized in terms of frequency. The chain is built from TRBV6-1 and TRBJ2-7; the TCRdb call, TRBD2, lacks DNA for checking. Germline V CDR1 and CDR2: MNHNS, SASEGT. This CDR3 spans 16 amino acids. CDR3 amino acids: CASSVPGPRGVGEQYF.

This chain connects TRBV5-6 to TRBJ2-5; TCRdb's D call of TRBD2 is untestable without DNA. Per germline, CDR1 SGHDT and CDR2 YYEEEE. The CDR3 runs 13 residues. The CDR3 loop is CASSLDRGETQYF.

V is TRBV18 and J is TRBJ2-2; TCRdb calls TRBD2, which cannot be checked without DNA. This CDR3 has 16 amino acids. The germline gives CDR1 KGHSH, CDR2 LQKENI. The CDR3 region is CASSPVSGSTAGELFF.

V usage is TRBV6-5 and J usage is TRBJ2-7; TCRdb's D gene call, TRBD2, goes unchecked for lack of DNA. The germline CDR1 and CDR2 sequences are MNHEY and SVGAGI. The CDR3 covers 15 residues. CDR3 residues: CASSYGGASDHEQYF.